Shown below are 10 T cell receptor beta chains from a single sample sequenced in a study of vaccination and CD4 T cells after COVID-19. Specified treatment: roughly 10-day PBMC culture with coronavirus spike peptide pools or control peptides (ViraFEST assay). Scientists ran DNA taken from cultured CD4+ T cells through the Oncomine TCR Beta short-read assay for sequencing. In TCRdb, the PCR reads were re-called with MiXCR into one record per CDR3 protein. The sample records roughly 20,000 distinct CDR3 sequences, around 80% being singletons. What these receptors recognize is not known. Source: CD4+ T cells from blood, cultured in vitro, taken after SARS-CoV-2 vaccination. All receptors come from a human donor who received a COVID-19 vaccine.

This sequence joins TRBV7-2 and TRBJ2-5; D is perhaps TRBD1 (5 bases). The CDR3 length is 15 residues. Trimming pared 2 bases from V and 1 base from J, leaving 11 bases between. Germline V lookup: CDR1 SGHTA, CDR2 FQGNSA. CDR3 DNA: TGTGCCAGCAGCTTATGGATCCAGGGCCAAGAGACCCAGTACTTC. It codes for CASSLWIQGQETQYF.

The gene calls are TRBV4-2 and TRBJ1-2; D not resolved. V lost 0 bases and J lost 4, with 18 bases in between. Germline V gives CDR1 LGHNA, CDR2 YNFKEQ. The CDR3 covers 17 residues. CDR3 sequence: CASSQESWAGRLYGYTF. CDR3 in DNA: TGTGCCAGCAGCCAAGAGAGTTGGGCAGGTAGACTCTATGGCTACACCTTC.

This clonotype was seen a few times. V gene TRBV6-5 combines with J gene TRBJ2-5; tentatively, D is TRBD1 (6 bases). Germline lookup yields CDR1 MNHEY and CDR2 SVGAGI. Trimming stripped 2 bases from V and 1 base from J, with 14 bases between. The CDR3 runs to 16 residues. CDR3 nucleotide sequence: TGTGCCAGCAGTTACCCTTGGACAGATTCCCAAGAGACCCAGTACTTC. It is translated as CASSYPWTDSQETQYF.

This rearrangement joins TRBV10-3 to TRBJ2-3, with D perhaps TRBD1 or TRBD2 (6 bases each). V gave up 6 bases and J gave up 2 bases, with 12 bases separating them. The CDR3 is made up of 14 amino acids. Germline CDR1 is ENHRY and CDR2 is SYGVKD. In nucleotides, the CDR3 is TGTGCCATCAGCGAGGGGGGAAACACAGATACGCAGTATTTT. This sequence encodes CAISEGGNTDTQYF.

The genes are TRBV7-8 and TRBJ1-5; D not certain. CDR1 is SGHVS, CDR2 FQNEAQ, per germline. V was cut by 6 bases and J by 6 bases, with 27 bases left in between. The CDR3 consists of 18 residues. The CDR3 bases are TGTGCCAGCAGTACCCTGGCATGGACGGCGGGAAATATTCAGCCCCAGCATTTT. It codes for CASSTLAWTAGNIQPQHF.

This rearrangement joins TRBV19 to TRBJ2-2, with a weak D call TRBD2 (5 bases). Germline V gene lookup returns CDR1 LNHDA and CDR2 SQIVND (reference sequence). V was cut by 4 bases and J by 5 bases, with 11 bases left in between. The CDR3 is 14 residues long. The CDR3 DNA reads as TGTGCCAGTAGTAGCCCGGGAAATACCGGGGAGCTGTTTTTT. This gives the protein CASSSPGNTGELFF.

The chain combines TRBV20-1 with TRBJ2-5; 7 nucleotides match TRBD1. V lost 6 bases and J lost 3; bases outside the gene matches: 4. The CDR3 runs to 12 residues. In germline, CDR1 is DFQATT, CDR2 SNEGSKA (reference sequence). CDR3 nucleotides: TGCAGTGCCCGGGACAGCGAAGAGACCCAGTACTTC. The encoded protein is CSARDSEETQYF.

This rearrangement joins TRBV11-3 to TRBJ2-5, with D unclear. In germline, CDR1 is SGHNT, CDR2 YENEEA. CDR3 length: 14 amino acids. Trimming took off 5 bases at V and 2 bases at J, with 12 bases between the two ends. The CDR3 DNA reads TGTGCCAGCAGCAAAGGTGGCGGTCAAGAGACCCAGTACTTC. Its protein product is CASSKGGGQETQYF.

This chain connects TRBV20-1 to TRBJ1-5; no clear D gene. Germline CDR1 is DFQATT and CDR2 is SNEGSKA (reference sequence). The V end was cut by 6 bases, the J end by 2 bases, with 8 bases between. The length of the CDR3 is 12 residues. In nucleotides, the CDR3 is TGCAGTGCCCTTCTCGGCAATCAGCCCCAGCATTTT. Its translation is CSALLGNQPQHF.

The V gene is TRBV5-4, the J gene TRBJ1-1; TRBD1 aligns across 8 bases. Germline values: CDR1 SGHNT, CDR2 YYREEE (reference sequence). The CDR3 covers 14 residues. With V trimmed by 4 bases and J by 3 bases, 5 bases remained unmatched. This CDR3 is CASSPGGRDTEAFF. In DNA, the CDR3 is TGTGCCAGCAGCCCAGGGGGCAGGGACACTGAAGCTTTCTTT.